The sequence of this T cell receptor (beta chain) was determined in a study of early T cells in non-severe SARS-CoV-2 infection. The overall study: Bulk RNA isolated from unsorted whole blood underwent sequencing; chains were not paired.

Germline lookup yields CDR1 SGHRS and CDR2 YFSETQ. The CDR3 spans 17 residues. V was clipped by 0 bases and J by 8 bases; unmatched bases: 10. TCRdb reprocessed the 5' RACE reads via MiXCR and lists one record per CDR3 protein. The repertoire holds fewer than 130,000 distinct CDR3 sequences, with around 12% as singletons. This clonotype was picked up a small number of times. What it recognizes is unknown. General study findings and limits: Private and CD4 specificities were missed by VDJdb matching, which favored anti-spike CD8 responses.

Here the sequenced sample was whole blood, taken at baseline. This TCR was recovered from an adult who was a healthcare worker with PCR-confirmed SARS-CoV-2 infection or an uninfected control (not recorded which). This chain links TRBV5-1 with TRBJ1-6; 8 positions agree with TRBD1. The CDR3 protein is CASSLVPTGTGYSPLHF. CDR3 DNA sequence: TGCGCCAGCAGCTTGGTACCCACCGGGACAGGATATTCACCCCTCCACTTT.